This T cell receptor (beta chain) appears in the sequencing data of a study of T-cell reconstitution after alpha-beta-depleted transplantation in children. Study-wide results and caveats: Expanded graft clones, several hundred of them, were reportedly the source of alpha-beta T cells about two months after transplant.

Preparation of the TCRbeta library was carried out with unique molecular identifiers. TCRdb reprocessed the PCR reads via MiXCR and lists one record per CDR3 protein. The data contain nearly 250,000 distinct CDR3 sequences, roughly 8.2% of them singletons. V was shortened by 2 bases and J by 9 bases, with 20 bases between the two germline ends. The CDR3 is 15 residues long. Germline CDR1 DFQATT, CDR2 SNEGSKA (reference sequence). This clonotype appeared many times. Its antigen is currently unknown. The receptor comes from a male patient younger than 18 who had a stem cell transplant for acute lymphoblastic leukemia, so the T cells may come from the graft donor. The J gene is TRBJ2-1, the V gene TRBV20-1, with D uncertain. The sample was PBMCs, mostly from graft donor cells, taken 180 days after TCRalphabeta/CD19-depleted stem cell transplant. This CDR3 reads CSARRSGLVGFEQFF. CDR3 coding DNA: TGCAGTGCTAGAAGGTCTGGGCTGGTAGGTTTTGAGCAGTTCTTC.